This entry describes one T cell receptor (beta chain). Its antigen is not yet known. Per-base qualities were not stored, and no clone one base away is much larger. This sample stems from a study of shared clonotypes between healthy human individuals (TCRdb year 2020). Background for the entire study: The cohort comprised a couple of women and a few men aged 18 to 49 years. To increase sequencing depth and limit assay-specific biases, TCR repertoire library preparation and sequencing were carried out by different laboratories using diverse techniques. Per donor, three plates each were used for CD4 naive and CD4 memory, two for CD8 naive, and one for CD8 memory. Leukapheresis yielded between about 0.85 and 9 billion PBMCs per donor. To estimate repertoire size and how much clonotypes are shared between individuals, the study performed deep sequencing of blood TCR repertoires from a few healthy adults.

Healthy HIV-negative adults with no recently reported acute infections or vaccinations were included as donors. Every donor was a Caucasian adult living in Nashville, Tennessee, USA. CD4+ T cells were enriched by magnetic negative selection, after which naive cells were positively selected on CD45RA and the negative fraction was taken as the memory subset. Blood was obtained by leukapheresis, after which PBMCs were separated by Ficoll-Histopaque density gradient centrifugation and cryopreserved in liquid nitrogen vapor phase. Analytical flow cytometry was used to check the purity and quantity of every magnetically sorted T cell population. From each sorted fraction, genomic DNA was isolated and quantified by UV absorbance on a Nanodrop 2000c. Overall study results and their limits: When a handful of donors were compared, the shared fraction of clonotypes was about 5% for naive CD4, 3.5% for naive CD8, 2% to 2.5% for memory CD4, and 0.4% for memory CD8. Even with the large sequencing depth, rarefaction of the sorted-subset datasets indicated that sequencing was incomplete. Because the study included only a small number of donors, the genetic and exposure-history diversity represented was limited. Pairwise subsampling indicated that sequencing depth was expected to affect the degree of clonotype sharing among donors. Naive subsets generally had larger estimated clonotype richness than memory subsets did. Compared with non-shared clonotypes, the clonotypes found in all four sorted-subset donors had higher generation probabilities. Sampling was restricted to blood, and TCR repertoires in tissue are likely to differ from TCR repertoires in blood.

Using the deep immunoSEQ assay, multiplex PCR amplified TCR CDR3 regions from genomic DNA. Extracted genomic DNA from each cell subset was spread evenly across all wells of several immunoSEQ 96-well plates, with each plate serving as a replicate. For sorted subsets, about 210 ng of genomic DNA, equivalent to roughly 30,000 T cell genomes, went into each replicate PCR. Purified libraries were quantified with a Qubit 3.0 fluorometer, sized on a Bioanalyzer 2100, and re-quantified with the KAPA Library Quantification kit. Each immunoSEQ 96-well plate was sequenced on its own single-read 150-cycle Illumina NextSeq 550 flow cell. Processing in the source paper ran as follows. Because the immunoSEQ output included only junctional sequences and no quality scores, the filtering could not be the same as the filtering used for full-length reads. Sequences were annotated with PyIR, a Python wrapper for IgBLAST v1.9, using IMGT germline references to assign V/J genes and CDR3. Reads were removed for weak V/J assignments (E-value above 1e-6), missing CDR3, stop codons, out-of-frame junctions, or ambiguous translated residues. V3J clonotypes were defined by identical inferred V gene, J gene, and CDR3 amino acid sequence. To compute the percentage overlap between repertoires, the number of shared unique clonotypes was divided by the size of the smaller repertoire. Richness of each repertoire was evaluated using RTK rarefaction, the Chao1 estimator, and Recon v2.1 estimates of unobserved clonotypes. OLGA was used to compute generation probabilities for all TCRbeta clonotypes that the gDNA method yielded from a handful of donors. The immuneACCESS repertoire file appears here via TCRdb, limited to in-frame rearrangements. These files lack a portion of the clones; in checked studies, under half of the deficit traces to unresolved V genes, and the cause of the others is not known. That table gives V, J and clone size, and the DNA gave D and trimming. The sample contains around 1 million clones, approximately 76% of them found a single time. The ten largest make up 1.5% of the sample.

The junction shows trimming of 7 bases on V and 6 bases on J, plus 13 bases between the germline ends. Measured from the cysteine to the phenylalanine, the CDR3 is 14 residues long. The entry retains the CDR3 DNA only, 42 bases that are in frame from base 1. The germline V gene specifies MNHNS as CDR1 and SASEGT as CDR2. Material: memory CD4+ T cells sorted from blood. Per the publication, the cell subset or site label means: CD45RA-negative fraction. The chain is made from TRBV6-1 and TRBJ1-6, and the D gene may be TRBD1, 6 bases matching. The clonotype originates from a man younger than 35 in good health. For the CDR3, the sequence is CASTQGRGNSPLHF. The nucleotide sequence reads as follows: TGTGCCAGCACTCAGGGGAGAGGTAATTCACCCCTCCACTTT.